The T cell receptor beta chain described here comes from a study of T cell responses to AZD1222 COVID-19 vaccine. Comment on this clone: Its target is unknown.

The ends lost 1 base at V and 12 bases at J; junction bases unmatched: 5. CDR1 and CDR2 from the germline V gene are MDHEN and SYDVKM. The CDR3 is 12 amino acids. Assay used: immunoSEQ multiplex PCR; TCRdb lists only in-frame clones, some missing. The sample has 100,000 to 150,000 clones; about 88% are singletons. Notes on the study in general: Vaccination with two AZD1222 doses was followed by a rise in Spike-specific TCR breadth and depth. Sampled repertoires all dated from after the peak T cell response. Donors in the cohort were predominantly white British and more often female, and clonal diversity was possibly underestimated.

The TCR was taken from an adult in good health. The chain carries TRBV28 and TRBJ1-2; the match to TRBD1 covers 7 bases. The sample was peripheral blood, taken on day 0 of AZD1222 vaccination. CDR3 amino acids: CASSLFRGSNTF. The DNA of the CDR3 is TGTGCCAGCAGTTTATTCAGGGGGTCGAACACCTTC.